The 18 T cell receptor beta chains listed next were all sequenced from one sample in a study of Graves' ophthalmopathy and Graves' hyperthyroidism. Amplified TCR beta CDR3 regions were obtained using RNA transcripts as template. Second-round multiplex PCR came after first-round RT-PCR with HTBI primers. TCRdb fed the multiplex PCR reads into MiXCR, producing one record per CDR3 protein. The sample lists some 750,000 distinct CDR3 sequences, roughly 40% occurring once. Source material: peripheral blood. The receptors were sampled from an adult man with Graves' ophthalmopathy.

Concerning this clonotype itself: The junction departs from the called germline gene at one end, perhaps through a read error. The chain combines TRBV5-4 with TRBJ2-7; the D gene is possibly TRBD1 (6 bases). The CDR3 spans 14 residues. Germline V CDR1 and CDR2: SGHNT, YYREEE (reference sequence). CDR3: CASSFSTGMDERYF. DNA of the CDR3: TGTGCCAGCAGCTTCTCTACAGGGATGGACGAGCGGTACTTC. The entire variable domain, with the rest obtained from reference TRBV5-4 and TRBJ2-7, is as follows: ETGVTQSPTHLIKTRGQQVTLRCSSQSGHNTVSWYQQALGQGPQFIFQYYREEENGRGNFPPRFSGLQFPNYSSELNVNALELDDSALYLCASSFSTGMDERYFGPGTRLTVT.

CDR3 nucleotide sequence: TGTGCCAGCAGCGTGGTAGGGGACAGCCTGGATGAAGCTTTCTTT. The encoded protein is CASSVVGDSLDEAFF. The J gene is TRBJ1-1, the V gene TRBV9, with 7 bases aligning to TRBD1. The CDR3 runs 15 residues. J gave up 7 bases and V 2 bases, and 11 bases lay outside the gene matches. CDR1 and CDR2 from the germline V gene are SGDLS and YYNGEE.

The rearrangement uses TRBV5-1 and TRBJ1-1; the match to TRBD1 covers 9 bases. J lost 1 base, V lost 7 bases, and 14 bases had no gene match. CDR1 and CDR2 from the germline V gene are SGHRS and YFSETQ. The CDR3 contains 17 residues. CDR3 sequence reads: CASASLPGQGPNTEAFF. The CDR3 DNA reads as TGCGCCAGCGCTTCATTACCGGGACAGGGCCCGAACACTGAAGCTTTCTTT. Together with reference TRBV5-1 and TRBJ1-1, the CDR3 gives the full variable domain: KAGVTQTPRYLIKTRGQQVTLSCSPISGHRSVSWYQQTPGQGLQFLFEYFSETQRNKGNFPGRFSGRQFSNSRSEMNVSTLELGDSALYLCASASLPGQGPNTEAFFGQGTRLTVV.

The chain employs TRBV2 and TRBJ1-2; a possible D gene is TRBD1 (5 bases). This CDR3 is built from 15 residues. Germline V lookup: CDR1 SNHLY, CDR2 FYNNEI. V lost 6 bases, J lost 4 bases, and 18 bases lay in between. CDR3 DNA sequence: TGTGCCAGCAGCCAAGACGAGGGGCGTCCCTATGGCTACACCTTC. This encodes CASSQDEGRPYGYTF.

The gene calls are TRBV6-5 and TRBJ1-2; 7 bases agree with TRBD1. V was clipped by 8 bases and J by 8 bases; unmatched bases: 8. Germline-derived CDR1 and CDR2 are MNHEY and SVGAGI. This CDR3 is built from 12 residues. The CDR3 DNA follows: TGTGCCAGCCGGCAGGGGGACCAGGGCTACACCTTC. Amino acids: CASRQGDQGYTF.

A few counts support this clonotype. The gene calls are TRBV20-1 and TRBJ2-7; 9 bases align to TRBD1. V dropped 6 bases and J dropped 5; count of bases not matched to a gene: 8. The CDR3 spans 13 residues. CDR1 is DFQATT, CDR2 SNEGSKA, per germline (reference sequence). The CDR3 loop is CSAIRDRVHEQYF. The CDR3 DNA reads TGCAGTGCCATCCGGGACAGGGTCCACGAGCAGTACTTC.

J is TRBJ1-4 and V is TRBV5-1, with D perhaps matching TRBD1 (6 bases). This CDR3 comprises 14 residues. The V and J ends lost 0 bases and 5 bases respectively, with 8 bases between them. Germline CDR1 reads SGHRS; CDR2 reads YFSETQ. The CDR3 DNA sequence: TGCGCCAGCAGCTTGGGGGACAAAAATGAAAAACTGTTTTTT. Translating it yields CASSLGDKNEKLFF.

The chain couples TRBV7-3 to TRBJ2-3; unclear D gene. Germline V gives CDR1 SGHTA, CDR2 FQGTGA. Trimming pared 4 bases from V and 2 bases from J, leaving 10 bases between. The CDR3 has 14 residues. The CDR3 loop is CASSSKGITDTQYF. The CDR3 DNA follows: TGTGCCAGCAGCTCGAAGGGTATCACAGATACGCAGTATTTT.

This clonotype occurred a few times. This chain joins TRBV12-3 or TRBV12-4 and TRBJ2-7; 7 nucleotides line up with TRBD1. CDR3 length: 14 amino acids. V lost 7 bases to trimming and J lost 6 bases; unmatched junction nucleotides: 12. This chain's CDR3 is CASTPQGLRGEQYF. CDR3 DNA: TGTGCCAGCACCCCACAGGGGTTGCGAGGCGAGCAGTACTTC.

There are many counts of this clonotype. The V gene is TRBV29-1, the J gene TRBJ2-5, with D perhaps TRBD1 (6 bases). Trimming removed 4 bases at V and 0 bases at J, with 9 bases between. The CDR3 contains 13 residues. The germline CDR1 and CDR2 sequences are SQVTM and ANQGSEA. CDR3 in DNA: TGCAGCGTTGTATCAGGGGACCAAGAGACCCAGTACTTC. Translating it yields CSVVSGDQETQYF.

Ten or more counts support this clonotype. This chain uses TRBV24-1 with TRBJ1-4; no clear D gene. V was trimmed by 7 bases and J by 3 bases, leaving 11 bases between them. From germline, CDR1 is KGHDR and CDR2 SFDVKD. The CDR3 is made up of 14 amino acids. The CDR3 bases are TGTGCCACCAGGGCTGACGGCCCTAATGAAAAACTGTTTTTT. Its protein is CATRADGPNEKLFF.

In regard to this clonotype: A much larger clone sits a single nucleotide away, making a read error possible. The J gene is TRBJ1-2, the V gene TRBV7-2, with 9 bases that match TRBD1. CDR1 and CDR2 (germline): SGHTA, FQGNSA. This CDR3 comprises 14 residues. CDR3 sequence: CASSLLQGAQGYAF. The DNA for the CDR3 is TGTGCCAGCAGCTTATTACAGGGGGCGCAGGGCTACGCCTTC. Based on the CDR3 plus reference TRBV7-2 and TRBJ1-2, the full variable domain is GAGVSQSPSNKVTEKGKDVELRCDPISGHTALYWYRQSLGQGLEFLIYFQGNSAPDKSGLPSDRFSAERTGGSVSTLTIQRTQQEDSAVYLCASSLLQGAQGYAFGSGTRLTVV.

This chain joins TRBV2 and TRBJ2-6; D is unclear. V was clipped by 2 bases and J by 3 bases, with 11 bases between them. This CDR3 has 16 residues. The germline CDR1 and CDR2 sequences are SNHLY and FYNNEI. DNA for the CDR3: TGTGCCAGCAGTGAAACCAGGACCGGTGGGGCCAACGTCCTGACTTTC. Translation gives CASSETRTGGANVLTF. Variable domain in full (rest from reference TRBV2 and TRBJ2-6): EPEVTQTPSHQVTQMGQEVILRCVPISNHLYFYWYRQILGQKVEFLVSFYNNEISEKSEIFDDQFSVERPDGSNFTLKIRSTKLEDSAMYFCASSETRTGGANVLTFGAGSRLTVL.

This clonotype was observed a handful of times. This chain links TRBV7-9 with TRBJ2-7; TRBD1 aligns across 10 bases. V gave up 4 bases and J gave up 5 bases; unmatched junction bases: 5. Germline loops: CDR1 SEHNR, CDR2 FQNEAQ (reference sequence). This CDR3 comprises 14 residues. CDR3 nucleotides: TGTGCCAGCAGCTGGGGGGGACAGGGGAACGAGCAGTACTTC. It codes for CASSWGGQGNEQYF. Drawing the rest from reference TRBV7-9 and TRBJ2-7, the complete variable domain is DTGVSQNPRHKITKRGQNVTFRCDPISEHNRLYWYRQTLGQGPEFLTYFQNEAQLEKSRLLSDRFSAERPKGSFSTLEIQRTEQGDSAMYLCASSWGGQGNEQYFGPGTRLTVT.

The rearrangement uses TRBV7-9 and TRBJ2-7; the D is unclear. V lost 5 bases and J 1 base, leaving 15 bases between the germline ends. The CDR3 sequence is 15 residues long. Germline V gene data show CDR1 as SEHNR and CDR2 as FQNEAQ (reference sequence). The CDR3 region has the DNA TGTGCCAGCAGCCGACGTCCCACGCAGTCCTACGAGCAGTACTTC. This sequence encodes CASSRRPTQSYEQYF.

This clonotype has just a few counts. The genes are TRBV9 and TRBJ1-2; 8 bases line up with TRBD1. The CDR3 consists of 17 residues. Trimming removed 3 bases from V and 0 bases from J; junction bases left unmatched: 10. CDR1 is SGDLS, CDR2 YYNGEE, per germline. CDR3 sequence (DNA): TGTGCCAGCAGCGAGAGGGGACAGGTGCAGGCTAACTATGGCTACACCTTC. Its translation: CASSERGQVQANYGYTF.

This clonotype was seen a few times. The chain has TRBV10-3 and TRBJ1-5; the match to TRBD1 covers 8 bases. V trimming: 0 bases; J trimming: 5 bases; junction bases outside the gene matches: 0. Germline-derived CDR1 and CDR2 are ENHRY and SYGVKD. The CDR3 extends over 14 amino acids. CDR3 in DNA: TGTGCCATCAGTGAGTCGACAGGGGATCAGCCCCAGCATTTT. Amino acid sequence: CAISESTGDQPQHF.

V gene TRBV19 combines with J gene TRBJ1-4; no reliable D call. The CDR3 sequence is 13 residues long. Trimming removed 7 bases at V and 4 bases at J, with 10 bases between. Germline assignment: CDR1 LNHDA and CDR2 SQIVND (reference sequence). The CDR3, as DNA: TGTGCCAGTACGGGAAGACTTAATGAAAAACTGTTTTTT. Amino acids: CASTGRLNEKLFF.